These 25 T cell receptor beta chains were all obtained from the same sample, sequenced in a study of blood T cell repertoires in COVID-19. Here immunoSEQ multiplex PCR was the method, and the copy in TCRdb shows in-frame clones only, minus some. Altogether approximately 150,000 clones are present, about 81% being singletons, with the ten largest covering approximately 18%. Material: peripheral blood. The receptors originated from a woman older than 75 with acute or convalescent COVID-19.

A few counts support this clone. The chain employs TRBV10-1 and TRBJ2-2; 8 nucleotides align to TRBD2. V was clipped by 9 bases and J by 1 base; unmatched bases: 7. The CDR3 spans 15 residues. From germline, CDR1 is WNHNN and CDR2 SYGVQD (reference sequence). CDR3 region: CASGSSGLNTGELFF. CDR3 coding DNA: TGCGCCAGTGGATCTAGCGGGCTGAACACCGGGGAGCTGTTTTTT.

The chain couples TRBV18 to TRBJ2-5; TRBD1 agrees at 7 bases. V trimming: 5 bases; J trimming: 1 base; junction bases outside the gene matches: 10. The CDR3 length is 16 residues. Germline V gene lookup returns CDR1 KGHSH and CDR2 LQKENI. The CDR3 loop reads CASSASVDRRQETQYF. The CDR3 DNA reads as TGTGCCAGCTCAGCATCAGTGGACAGGCGCCAAGAGACCCAGTACTTC.

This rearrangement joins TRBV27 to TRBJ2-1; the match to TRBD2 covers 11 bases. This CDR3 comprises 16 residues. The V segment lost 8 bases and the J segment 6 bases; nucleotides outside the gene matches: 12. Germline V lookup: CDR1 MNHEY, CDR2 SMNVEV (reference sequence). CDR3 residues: CASHHGIAGGSNEQFF. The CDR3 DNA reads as TGTGCCAGCCACCACGGTATAGCGGGAGGGTCCAATGAGCAGTTCTTC.

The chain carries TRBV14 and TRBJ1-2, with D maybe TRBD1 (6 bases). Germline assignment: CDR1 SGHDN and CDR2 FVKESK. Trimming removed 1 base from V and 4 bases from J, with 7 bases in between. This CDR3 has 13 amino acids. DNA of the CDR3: TGTGCCAGCAGCCAAGGGGGGCTCTATGGCTACACCTTC. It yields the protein CASSQGGLYGYTF.

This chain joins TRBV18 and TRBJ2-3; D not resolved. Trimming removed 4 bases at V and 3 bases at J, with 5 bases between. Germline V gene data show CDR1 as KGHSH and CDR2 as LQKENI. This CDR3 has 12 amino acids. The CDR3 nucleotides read TGTGCCAGCTCACTCCTAACAGATACGCAGTATTTT. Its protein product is CASSLLTDTQYF. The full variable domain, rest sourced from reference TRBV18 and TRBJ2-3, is NAGVMQNPRHLVRRRGQEARLRCSPMKGHSHVYWYRQLPEEGLKFMVYLQKENIIDESGMPKERFSAEFPKEGPSILRIQQVVRGDSAAYFCASSLLTDTQYFGPGTRLTVL.

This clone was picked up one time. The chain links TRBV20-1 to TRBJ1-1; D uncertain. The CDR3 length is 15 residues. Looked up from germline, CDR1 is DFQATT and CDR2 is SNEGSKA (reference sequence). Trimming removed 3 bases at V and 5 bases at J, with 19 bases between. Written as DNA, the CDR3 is TGCAGTGCTAGTTCCCCCGCGGGTCGGGGTACTGAAGCTTTCTTT. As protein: CSASSPAGRGTEAFF.

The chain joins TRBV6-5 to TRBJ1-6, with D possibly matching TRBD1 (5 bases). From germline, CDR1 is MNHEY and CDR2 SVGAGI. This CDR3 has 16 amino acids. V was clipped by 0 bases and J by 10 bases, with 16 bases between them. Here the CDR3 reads CASSYSGEGLGSPLHF. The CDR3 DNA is TGTGCCAGCAGTTACTCGGGGGAGGGGCTGGGCTCACCCCTCCACTTT.

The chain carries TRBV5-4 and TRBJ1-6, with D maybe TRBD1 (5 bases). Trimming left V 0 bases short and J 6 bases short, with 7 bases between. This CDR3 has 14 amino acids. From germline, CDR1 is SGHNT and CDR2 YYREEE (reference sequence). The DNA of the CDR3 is TGTGCCAGCAGCTTGGGACAGATTAATTCACCCCTCCACTTT. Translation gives CASSLGQINSPLHF.

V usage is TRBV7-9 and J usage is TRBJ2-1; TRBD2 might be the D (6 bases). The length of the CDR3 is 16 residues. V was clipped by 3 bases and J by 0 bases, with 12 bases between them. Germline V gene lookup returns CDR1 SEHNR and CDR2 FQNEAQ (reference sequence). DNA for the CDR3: TGTGCCAGCAGCTTCGAGGCGGGGAGCTCCTACAATGAGCAGTTCTTC. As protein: CASSFEAGSSYNEQFF.

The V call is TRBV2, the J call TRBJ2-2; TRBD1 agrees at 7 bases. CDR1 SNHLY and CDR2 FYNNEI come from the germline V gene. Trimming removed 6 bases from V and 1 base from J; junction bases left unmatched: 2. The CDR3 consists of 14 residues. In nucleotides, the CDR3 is TGTGCCAGCAGGCAGGGGGAGAACACCGGGGAGCTGTTTTTT. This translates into CASRQGENTGELFF.

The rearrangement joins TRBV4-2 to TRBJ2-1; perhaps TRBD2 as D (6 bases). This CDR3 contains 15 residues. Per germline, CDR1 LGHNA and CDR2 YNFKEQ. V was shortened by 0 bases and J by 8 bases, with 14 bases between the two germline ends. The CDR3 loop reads CASSQDRDSTDEQFF. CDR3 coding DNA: TGTGCCAGCAGCCAAGATCGGGACTCGACGGATGAGCAGTTCTTC.

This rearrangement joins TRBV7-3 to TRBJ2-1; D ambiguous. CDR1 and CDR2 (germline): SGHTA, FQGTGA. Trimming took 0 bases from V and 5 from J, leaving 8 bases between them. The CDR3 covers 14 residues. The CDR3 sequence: CASSLTYQDNEQFF. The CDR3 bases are TGTGCCAGCAGCTTAACGTACCAGGACAATGAGCAGTTCTTC.

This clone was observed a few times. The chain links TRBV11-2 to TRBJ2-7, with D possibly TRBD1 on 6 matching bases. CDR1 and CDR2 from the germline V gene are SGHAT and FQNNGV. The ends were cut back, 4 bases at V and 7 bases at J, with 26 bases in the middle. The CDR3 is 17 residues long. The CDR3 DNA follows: TGTGCCAGCAGCTCCCTCGTGGACCCTTGGGGGCCTTGGGAGCAGTACTTC. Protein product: CASSSLVDPWGPWEQYF.

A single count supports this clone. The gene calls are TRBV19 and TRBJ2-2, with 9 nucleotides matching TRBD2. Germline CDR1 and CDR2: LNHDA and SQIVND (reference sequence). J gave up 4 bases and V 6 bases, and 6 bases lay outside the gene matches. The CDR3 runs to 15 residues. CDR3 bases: TGTGCCAGTAGAATCCAGCGGGGGGCCACCGGGGAGCTGTTTTTT. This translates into CASRIQRGATGELFF.

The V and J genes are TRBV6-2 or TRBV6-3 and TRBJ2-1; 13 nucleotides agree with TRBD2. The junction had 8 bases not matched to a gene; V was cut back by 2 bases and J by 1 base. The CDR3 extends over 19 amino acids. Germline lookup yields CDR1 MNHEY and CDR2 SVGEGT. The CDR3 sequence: CASSYRGLAGPPSYNEQFF. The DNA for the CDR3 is TGTGCCAGCAGTTACAGGGGACTAGCGGGGCCCCCTTCCTACAATGAGCAGTTCTTC.

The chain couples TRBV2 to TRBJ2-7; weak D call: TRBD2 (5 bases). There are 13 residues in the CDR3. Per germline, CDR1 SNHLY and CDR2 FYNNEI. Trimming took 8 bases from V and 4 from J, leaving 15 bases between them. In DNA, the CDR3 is TGTGCCAGCGCTTCAGGCCCGGGGTACGAGCAGTACTTC. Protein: CASASGPGYEQYF.

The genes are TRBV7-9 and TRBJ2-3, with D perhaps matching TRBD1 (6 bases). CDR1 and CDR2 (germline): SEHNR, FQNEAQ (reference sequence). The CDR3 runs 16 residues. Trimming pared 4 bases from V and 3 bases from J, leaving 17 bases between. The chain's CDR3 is CASSSLQGSRTDTQYF. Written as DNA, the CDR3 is TGTGCCAGCAGCTCGCTACAGGGTAGCCGAACAGATACGCAGTATTTT.

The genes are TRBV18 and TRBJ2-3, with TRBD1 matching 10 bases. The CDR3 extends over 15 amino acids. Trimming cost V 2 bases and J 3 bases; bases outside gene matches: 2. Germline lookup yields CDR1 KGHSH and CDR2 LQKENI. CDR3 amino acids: CASSPTGQGTDTQYF. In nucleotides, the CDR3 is TGTGCCAGCTCACCAACGGGACAGGGGACAGATACGCAGTATTTT.

The CDR3 loop reads CASSQDAGTGFYNEQFF. In DNA, the CDR3 is TGTGCCAGCAGCCAAGACGCGGGGACAGGGTTTTACAATGAGCAGTTCTTC. V and J are TRBV3-1 (or the pseudogene TRBV3-2) and TRBJ2-1, with 9 bases fitting TRBD1. J lost 4 bases, V lost 0 bases, and 7 bases had no gene match. The CDR3 length is 17 residues. Germline CDR1 and CDR2: LGHDT and YNNKEL (reference sequence).

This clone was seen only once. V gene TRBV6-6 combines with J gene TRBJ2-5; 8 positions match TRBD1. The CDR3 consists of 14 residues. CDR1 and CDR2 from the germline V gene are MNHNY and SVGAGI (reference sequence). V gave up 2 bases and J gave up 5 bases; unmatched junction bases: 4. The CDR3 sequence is CASSYRTGRETQYF. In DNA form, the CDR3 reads TGTGCCAGCAGTTACAGGACAGGGAGGGAGACCCAGTACTTC.

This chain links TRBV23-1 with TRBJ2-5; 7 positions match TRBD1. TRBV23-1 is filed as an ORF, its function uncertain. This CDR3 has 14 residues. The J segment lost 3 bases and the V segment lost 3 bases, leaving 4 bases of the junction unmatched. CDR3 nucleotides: TGCGCCAGCAGTCACCGGGACAGCAAAGAGACCCAGTACTTC. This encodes CASSHRDSKETQYF.

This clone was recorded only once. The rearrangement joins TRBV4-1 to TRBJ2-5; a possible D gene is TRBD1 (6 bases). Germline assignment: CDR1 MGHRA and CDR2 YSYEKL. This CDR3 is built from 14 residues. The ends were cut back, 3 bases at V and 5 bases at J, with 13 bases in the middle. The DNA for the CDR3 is TGCGCCAGCAGCCAGAGGTCAGGGGTCGAGACCCAGTACTTC. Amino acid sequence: CASSQRSGVETQYF.

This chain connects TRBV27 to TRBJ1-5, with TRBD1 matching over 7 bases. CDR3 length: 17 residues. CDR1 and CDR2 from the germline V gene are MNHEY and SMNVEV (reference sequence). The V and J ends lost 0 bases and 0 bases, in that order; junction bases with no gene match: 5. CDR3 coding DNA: TGTGCCAGCAGTTTATCGAAGGACAGGTATAGCAATCAGCCCCAGCATTTT. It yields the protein CASSLSKDRYSNQPQHF.

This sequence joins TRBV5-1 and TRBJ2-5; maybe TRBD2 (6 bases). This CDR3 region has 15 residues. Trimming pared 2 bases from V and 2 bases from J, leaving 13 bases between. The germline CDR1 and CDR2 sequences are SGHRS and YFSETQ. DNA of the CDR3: TGCGCCAGCAGCTTCGATAGCGGAAGGCAAGAGACCCAGTACTTC. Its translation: CASSFDSGRQETQYF.

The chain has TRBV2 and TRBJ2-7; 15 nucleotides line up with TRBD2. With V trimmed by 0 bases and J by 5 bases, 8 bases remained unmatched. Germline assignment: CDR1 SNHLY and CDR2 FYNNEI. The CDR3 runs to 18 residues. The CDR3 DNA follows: TGTGCCAGCAGTGAAGCGGGGACTAGCGGGAGGTACCTCCACGAGCAGTACTTC. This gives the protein CASSEAGTSGRYLHEQYF.